The sequence of this T cell receptor (beta chain) was determined in a study of early T cells in non-severe SARS-CoV-2 infection. Study background: From unsorted whole blood, bulk RNA was sequenced, and the chains remained unpaired.

Study findings and constraints: VDJdb-based annotation leaned toward anti-spike CD8 responses and missed private and CD4 specificities.

Separate cDNA molecules each had unique molecular identifiers attached to them. TCRdb analysed the 5' RACE reads with MiXCR anew, one entry per CDR3 protein. The table records around 64,000 distinct CDR3 sequences, around 10% of them present only once. V was clipped by 1 base and J by 8 bases, with 11 bases between them. The germline V gene encodes CDR1 MDHEN and CDR2 SYDVKM. The CDR3 is made up of 14 amino acids. The sample holds a few counts of this clonotype. Its antigen is unknown. The sample consisted of whole blood, taken at baseline. The receptor's source is an adult who was a healthcare worker with PCR-confirmed SARS-CoV-2 infection or an uninfected control (not recorded which). The chain recombines TRBV28 with TRBJ1-4, with no clear D. DNA for the CDR3: TGTGCCAGCAGTTTATCCCGTCCGGGGGAAAAACTGTTTTTT. Its protein is CASSLSRPGEKLFF.